This TCR beta chain was found in a study of human T cells and chemical hapten exposure. Overall study findings and caveats: With alopecia, donors may have immune responses unlike healthy people's. With regard to DPC sensitization, TCRs above 1 in 1000 frequency did not change. It was expanded TCRs that formed significantly more large CDR3 similarity clusters than controls did.

Time point described: patch test 1, 2 weeks after DPC sensitization. Described treatment: therapeutic diphenylcyclopropenone sensitization with weekly scalp DPC. Total RNA was isolated from unfractionated whole blood. From the RACE reads, TCRdb called clonotypes with MiXCR, one entry per CDR3 protein. The table shows roughly 120,000 distinct CDR3 sequences, with over 10% occurring only once. From germline, CDR1 is SNHLY and CDR2 FYNNEI. The CDR3 has 14 residues. The V end was cut by 2 bases, the J end by 4 bases, with 9 bases between. Note on this clonotype: The antigen is not known.

The sample consisted of whole blood, taken in connection with sensitization to the hapten diphenylcyclopropenone (DPC). This chain uses TRBV2 with TRBJ1-5; perhaps TRBD1 as D (6 bases). The receptor's source is a woman aged 50 to 60 with alopecia areata. Some clones in this sample may be carry-over from other donors' samples. The CDR3 DNA reads TGTGCCAGCAGTGAATTCACAGGGAATCAGCCCCAGCATTTT. This sequence encodes CASSEFTGNQPQHF. Filled out from reference TRBV2 and TRBJ1-5, the complete variable domain reads EPEVTQTPSHQVTQMGQEVILRCVPISNHLYFYWYRQILGQKVEFLVSFYNNEISEKSEIFDDQFSVERPDGSNFTLKIRSTKLEDSAMYFCASSEFTGNQPQHFGDGTRLSIL.